The next 20 T cell receptor beta chains were all read from a single sample in a study of OX40 agonist ivuxolimab in advanced cancers. TCRdb's table, derived via immunoSEQ multiplex PCR, lists solely in-frame clones and lacks some. The sample lists approximately 64,000 clones; around 85% were seen once. Sample: CD4+ or CD8+ T cells sorted from blood, taken in a trial of the OX40 agonist ivuxolimab. These receptors came from an adult with an advanced solid tumor such as melanoma, head and neck, liver or kidney cancer.

This sequence joins TRBV19 and TRBJ2-5; no definite D call. The CDR3 extends over 13 amino acids. Germline V gene data show CDR1 as LNHDA and CDR2 as SQIVND (reference sequence). V was pared by 3 bases and J by 5 bases, with 10 bases between. The CDR3 DNA is TGTGCCAGTAGTATTGACCTCATTGAGACCCAGTACTTC. This sequence encodes CASSIDLIETQYF.

The J gene is TRBJ2-1, the V gene TRBV10-3; 16 bases map to TRBD2. V was clipped by 6 bases and J by 8 bases; unmatched bases: 4. CDR3 size: 15 residues. Per the germline V gene, CDR1 is ENHRY and CDR2 is SYGVKD. CDR3 residues: CAIRGLAGGRDEQFF. The CDR3 DNA is TGTGCCATCAGGGGACTAGCGGGAGGGCGAGATGAGCAGTTCTTC.

V usage is TRBV2 and J usage is TRBJ1-2; TRBD1 is a possible D gene (5 bases). The CDR3 length is 12 residues. V shed 7 bases and J shed 4 bases, with 10 bases lying between them. Germline values: CDR1 SNHLY, CDR2 FYNNEI. The DNA for the CDR3 is TGTGCCAGCACTAGGGGAGGCTATGGCTACACCTTC. Translated, it gives CASTRGGYGYTF.

The V and J genes are TRBV4-3 and TRBJ2-3; D is possibly TRBD2 (6 bases). Germline V lookup: CDR1 LGHNA, CDR2 YSLEER. The CDR3 runs 15 residues. V lost 2 bases and J 0 bases, leaving 9 bases between the germline ends. CDR3 sequence reads: CASSQLAESTDTQYF. The CDR3 DNA reads as TGCGCCAGCAGCCAATTAGCGGAAAGCACAGATACGCAGTATTTT.

The V call is TRBV11-3, the J call TRBJ2-3, with 7 bases identical to TRBD2. Looked up from germline, CDR1 is SGHNT and CDR2 is YENEEA. The V segment lost 2 bases and the J segment 2 bases; nucleotides outside the gene matches: 7. This CDR3 is 16 amino acids long. DNA for the CDR3: TGTGCCAGCAGCTTAACTTGGCGGGAGTCCACAGATACGCAGTATTTT. Translating it yields CASSLTWRESTDTQYF.

V gene TRBV28 combines with J gene TRBJ2-7; D uncertain. V was cut by 3 bases and J by 2 bases, with 8 bases left in between. In germline, CDR1 is MDHEN, CDR2 SYDVKM. The CDR3 is 13 residues long. The CDR3 DNA reads TGTGCCAGCAGTTTGGGGATTACCTACGAGCAGTACTTC. Its protein product is CASSLGITYEQYF.

The chain employs TRBV20-1 and TRBJ2-7, with a weak D call TRBD2 (5 bases). The CDR3 runs to 11 residues. The germline CDR1 and CDR2 sequences are DFQATT and SNEGSKA (reference sequence). The CDR3 protein is CSASDGNGSVV. The CDR3 bases are TGCAGTGCTAGCGACGGGAACGGCTCCGTGGTC.

The V call is TRBV11-2, the J call TRBJ2-5, with 7 bases matching TRBD1. The trim removed 7 bases at V and 2 bases at J, leaving 7 bases unmatched. Germline-derived CDR1 and CDR2 are SGHAT and FQNNGV. This CDR3 has 14 amino acids. The chain's CDR3 is CASTKDRIQETQYF. The CDR3 coding sequence is TGTGCCAGCACTAAGGACAGGATTCAAGAGACCCAGTACTTC.

The V and J genes are TRBV30 and TRBJ1-4; D is uncertain. Germline assignment: CDR1 GTSNPN and CDR2 SVGIG (reference sequence). V was shortened by 2 bases and J by 4 bases, with 11 bases between the two germline ends. This CDR3 is built from 14 residues. CDR3 protein: CAWSLNTVNEKLFF. DNA for the CDR3: TGTGCCTGGAGTTTAAATACAGTTAATGAAAAACTGTTTTTT.

The J gene is TRBJ1-1, the V gene TRBV7-2; D gene uncertain. CDR1 and CDR2 (germline): SGHTA, FQGNSA. V lost 7 bases to trimming and J lost 5 bases, with 14 bases between them. CDR3 length: 13 residues. The CDR3 DNA reads as TGTGCCAGCACCGCGGGCCTATTTACTGAAGCTTTCTTT. This gives the protein CASTAGLFTEAFF. Variable domain in full (rest from reference TRBV7-2 and TRBJ1-1): GAGVSQSPSNKVTEKGKDVELRCDPISGHTALYWYRQSLGQGLEFLIYFQGNSAPDKSGLPSDRFSAERTGGSVSTLTIQRTQQEDSAVYLCASTAGLFTEAFFGQGTRLTVV.

This rearrangement joins TRBV7-2 to TRBJ2-5; TRBD1 aligns across 7 bases. TRBJ2-7 matches the DNA end more closely, so the J call is doubtful. The V gene's germline CDR1 is SGHTA and CDR2 FQGNSA. CDR3 length: 15 residues. The CDR3 spells CASSMPGQSSYEQYF. DNA for the CDR3: TGTGCCAGCAGCATGCCGGGACAGAGCTCCTACGAGCAGTACTTC.

The chain has TRBV10-3 and TRBJ2-3, with TRBD1 matching over 7 bases. This CDR3 contains 15 residues. The germline CDR1 and CDR2 sequences are ENHRY and SYGVKD. J was trimmed by 2 bases and V by 4 bases; bases with no gene match: 6. Here the CDR3 DNA reads TGTGCCATCAGTGCCTGGGACAGTTCCACAGATACGCAGTATTTT. Protein product: CAISAWDSSTDTQYF.

The rearrangement links TRBV28 to TRBJ2-7, with no clear D. The V end was cut by 7 bases, the J end by 0 bases, with 16 bases between. Germline lookup yields CDR1 MDHEN and CDR2 SYDVKM. This CDR3 has 15 amino acids. The CDR3 DNA reads TGTGCCAGCACCAATAAAGTTTGGGTCTCCTACGAGCAGTACTTC. Its translation: CASTNKVWVSYEQYF.

The count of this clone is one. J is TRBJ2-3 and V is TRBV6-6, with D tentatively TRBD1 or TRBD2 (7 bases each). Trimming stripped 6 bases from V and 3 bases from J, with 16 bases between. The CDR3 runs 15 residues. In germline, CDR1 is MNHNY, CDR2 SVGAGI (reference sequence). The CDR3 loop reads CASRRQGGETDTQYF. The CDR3 nucleotides are TGTGCCAGCAGGCGACAGGGAGGGGAAACAGATACGCAGTATTTT.

This clone has just one count. CDR3: CASSSRPGPEVTQYF. In nucleotides, the CDR3 is TGTGCCAGCAGCTCAAGGCCGGGGCCTGAGGTTACGCAGTATTTT. This sequence joins TRBV11-2 and TRBJ2-3, with D perhaps assigned TRBD1 or TRBD2 (5 bases each). The CDR3 contains 15 residues. Trimming pared 4 bases from V and 8 bases from J, leaving 19 bases between. The germline V gene has CDR1 SGHAT and CDR2 FQNNGV.

This rearrangement joins TRBV6-1 to TRBJ2-3; D remains unclear. The germline gives CDR1 MNHNS, CDR2 SASEGT. The CDR3 runs to 13 residues. V gave up 5 bases and J gave up 4 bases, with 10 bases separating them. CDR3 sequence (DNA): TGTGCCAGCAGTCAATTGGCAGCAGATACGCAGTATTTT. It translates to CASSQLAADTQYF.

The chain employs TRBV5-1 and TRBJ2-1; perhaps TRBD1 as D (5 bases). Per germline, CDR1 SGHRS and CDR2 YFSETQ. The CDR3 is 13 residues long. Trimming took off 0 bases at V and 8 bases at J, with 9 bases between the two ends. The CDR3 is CASSLEAGYEQFF. The CDR3, as DNA: TGCGCCAGCAGCTTGGAAGCAGGGTATGAGCAGTTCTTC. Filled out from reference TRBV5-1 and TRBJ2-1, the complete variable domain reads KAGVTQTPRYLIKTRGQQVTLSCSPISGHRSVSWYQQTPGQGLQFLFEYFSETQRNKGNFPGRFSGRQFSNSRSEMNVSTLELGDSALYLCASSLEAGYEQFFGPGTRLTVL.

The V and J genes are TRBV7-2 and TRBJ1-2; D is unclear. This CDR3 region has 15 residues. Germline lookup yields CDR1 SGHTA and CDR2 FQGNSA. V was trimmed by 1 base and J by 4 bases, leaving 13 bases between them. CDR3 protein: CASSLEIGLGYGYTF. The CDR3 nucleotides read TGTGCCAGCAGCTTAGAGATAGGTCTGGGCTATGGCTACACCTTC.

V usage is TRBV19 and J usage is TRBJ2-7, with 7 positions matching TRBD1. In germline, CDR1 is LNHDA, CDR2 SQIVND (reference sequence). CDR3 length equals 13 residues. The V segment lost 6 bases and the J segment 5 bases; nucleotides outside the gene matches: 7. CDR3 residues: CASSPTGSHEQYF. The DNA for the CDR3 is TGTGCCAGTAGCCCGACAGGGTCCCACGAGCAGTACTTC.

The CDR3 nucleotides read TGCAGCGCCGATAGTGCTACGCAGTATTTT. Translation: CSADSATQYF. The chain carries TRBV29-1 and TRBJ2-3; D gene uncertain. The germline V gene encodes CDR1 SQVTM and CDR2 ANQGSEA. The CDR3 has 10 residues. Trimming left V 7 bases short and J 8 bases short, with 10 bases between.